These 2 T cell receptor beta chains were all obtained from the same sample, sequenced in a study of blood T cell repertoires in COVID-19. The data were produced by immunoSEQ multiplex PCR, yet TCRdb's version contains in-frame clones alone and is incomplete. The sample records 210,000 or so clones, roughly 80% being singletons. The sample taken for sequencing was peripheral blood. All receptors derive from a man aged 45-60 years who had recovered from COVID-19.

This clone was observed a handful of times. The rearrangement links TRBV5-1 to TRBJ1-5; possible D gene TRBD1, 6 bases. V was cut by 4 bases and J by 5 bases, with 13 bases left in between. CDR3 length equals 14 residues. CDR1 is SGHRS, CDR2 YFSETQ, per germline. The CDR3 here is CASSVQGPDQPQHF. The CDR3 DNA is TGCGCCAGCAGCGTACAGGGTCCTGATCAGCCCCAGCATTTT. The variable domain in full, with the rest retrieved from reference TRBV5-1 and TRBJ1-5, is KAGVTQTPRYLIKTRGQQVTLSCSPISGHRSVSWYQQTPGQGLQFLFEYFSETQRNKGNFPGRFSGRQFSNSRSEMNVSTLELGDSALYLCASSVQGPDQPQHFGDGTRLSIL.

Only a few counts were recorded for this clone. The J gene is TRBJ1-5, the V gene TRBV4-1; D call uncertain. This CDR3 comprises 13 residues. Germline values: CDR1 MGHRA, CDR2 YSYEKL. Trimming left V 3 bases short and J 5 bases short, with 8 bases between. CDR3 bases: TGCGCCAGCAGCCAGGCCCCCGATCAGCCCCAGCATTTT. Translation: CASSQAPDQPQHF.